This T cell receptor beta chain was recorded in a study of blood T cell repertoires in COVID-19. For the study at large: T cells, B-cell-depleted T cells, or PBMCs supplied cDNA or gDNA.

Clones were sequenced by immunoSEQ multiplex PCR, and TCRdb holds only the in-frame ones, with some missing. The data contain a few hundred thousand clones, around four fifths of them singletons. Trimming removed 6 bases at V and 8 bases at J, with 8 bases between. Germline values: CDR1 MNHEY, CDR2 SVGAGI. This CDR3 region has 12 residues. This clonotype was sampled from a man aged 55-75 years who had recovered from COVID-19. The sequenced sample was peripheral blood. The chain links TRBV6-5 to TRBJ1-6; no firm D call. The CDR3: CASRVGDSPLHF. In DNA form, the CDR3 reads TGTGCCAGCAGGGTCGGTGATTCACCCCTCCACTTT.